This is a list of T cell receptor beta chains from one sample in a study of technical replicates of blood from a handful of donors. Only in-frame clones appear in the TCRdb table, and some are missing; sequencing was by immunoSEQ multiplex PCR. The sample shows roughly 69,000 clones, 95% to 98% of them seen only once. The sequenced sample consisted of T cells isolated from PBMCs. The receptors come from a human donor in good health. The CDR3 runs from the conserved cysteine through the conserved F or W. A D gene is named only where the DNA matches it firmly. Only part of the rows carry a size: once, few, many, or a class if the clone is expanded.

15	TRBD1	TRBJ2-7	NA	TRBV11-1	TGTGCCAGCAGCCACGTCGGACAGGGGTTGTACGAGCAGTACTTC	CASSHVGQGLYEQYF
17	NA	TRBJ1-1	once	TRBV27	TGTGCCAGCAGTTTATTCCGGCAGGGTGGCTACCACACTGAAGCTTTCTTT	CASSLFRQGGYHTEAFF
16	NA	TRBJ2-1	NA	TRBV21-1	TGTGCCAGCAGCAAAGATGGGACTATTAAAAACAATGAGCAGTTCTTC	CASSKDGTIKNNEQFF
18	TRBD2	TRBJ2-1	NA	TRBV27	TGTGCCAGCAGGCGCGGGACTAGCGGGATGGGGCGCGGCAATGAGCAGTTCTTC	CASRRGTSGMGRGNEQFF
13	TRBD1	TRBJ2-7	NA	TRBV11-2	TGTGCCAGCAGCTTCAACAGGGGCCACGAGCAGTACTTC	CASSFNRGHEQYF
15	TRBD1	TRBJ2-7	NA	TRBV25-1	TGTGCCAGCAGTGAAATTAGCACAGGGGCGGACGAGCAGTACTTC	CASSEISTGADEQYF
12	NA	TRBJ1-1	NA	TRBV10-3	TGTGCCATCAGCCCAGGGCTGAATGAAGCTTTCTTT	CAISPGLNEAFF
14	NA	TRBJ1-3	NA	TRBV5-1	TGCGCCAGCAGCTTGGGCGGGGAAGGAAACACCATATATTTT	CASSLGGEGNTIYF
13	TRBD1	TRBJ1-5	NA	TRBV29-1	TGCAGCGTTGAAGGGACAGGCGATCAGCCCCAGCATTTT	CSVEGTGDQPQHF
17	TRBD2	TRBJ2-5	NA	TRBV5-6	TGTGCCAGCAGCGGAGCTGGAGTAGCGGGAGGAGGAAAGACCCAGTACTTC	CASSGAGVAGGGKTQYF
14	NA	TRBJ2-2	NA	TRBV9	TGTGCCAGCAGCGTATTCAGTGATGGCGGGGAGCTGTTTTTT	CASSVFSDGGELFF
18	TRBD2	TRBJ2-3	NA	TRBV6-4	TGTGCCAGCCGCCCCTCAGGGGCTAGCGGGACTAGCACAGATACGCAGTATTTT	CASRPSGASGTSTDTQYF
17	NA	TRBJ1-3	NA	TRBV9	TGTGCCAGCAGCGCCAGCAGCGGACAGTACTCTGGAAACACCATATATTTT	CASSASSGQYSGNTIYF
11	NA	TRBJ1-1	NA	TRBV29-1	TGCAGCGGCACAGCGAACACTGAAGCTTTCTTT	CSGTANTEAFF
11	NA	TRBJ1-2	once	TRBV20-1	TGCAGTAGGGGGACACCGGGAGGCTACACCTTC	CSRGTPGGYTF
14	TRBD1	TRBJ2-1	NA	TRBV29-1	TGCAGCGTGGCGGGACAGGGGGTGAACAATGAGCAGTTCTTC	CSVAGQGVNNEQFF
16	TRBD2	TRBJ2-3	NA	TRBV5-6	TGTGCCAGCAGCGGCCCCCGTGAGGGGAGGGCAGATACGCAGTATTTT	CASSGPREGRADTQYF
16	TRBD1	TRBJ2-7	NA	TRBV9	TGTGCCAGCAGCCCATGGGGCGGACAGGAGACCTACGAGCAGTACTTC	CASSPWGGQETYEQYF
13	NA	TRBJ1-2	NA	TRBV2	TGTGCCAGCAGTGGAGTAGGGGGCTATGGCTACACCTTC	CASSGVGGYGYTF
19	TRBD1	TRBJ2-4	NA	TRBV4-2	TGTGCCAGCAGCCAAGGTTCAGGGGGCGCGTTAAACCTCAAAAACATTCAGTACTTC	CASSQGSGGALNLKNIQYF
14	NA	TRBJ1-1	NA	TRBV6-4	TGTGCCAGCAGGCCTACAGCTATGAACACTGAAGCTTTCTTT	CASRPTAMNTEAFF
14	TRBD1	TRBJ1-1	NA	TRBV9	TGTGCCAGCAGCTCCCCGGACAGGGACACTGAAGCTTTCTTT	CASSSPDRDTEAFF
14	NA	TRBJ1-4	NA	TRBV7-2	TGTGCCAGCAGCTTGGCGGGGATAGGGGAAAAACTGTTTTTT	CASSLAGIGEKLFF
14	NA	TRBJ2-7	NA	TRBV4-3	TGCGCCAGCAGCCAAGCCCCGACAGGGAGGGAGCAGTACTTC	CASSQAPTGREQYF
12	NA	TRBJ1-2	NA	TRBV28	TGTGCCAGCCTTGCGGGGGAGGATGGCTACACCTTC	CASLAGEDGYTF
15	NA	TRBJ1-4	NA	TRBV4-1	TGCGCCAGCAGCCTGCGATCCCAACTAGATGAAAAACTGTTTTTT	CASSLRSQLDEKLFF
12	NA	TRBJ1-2	NA	TRBV7-6	TGTGCCAGCAGCCAAGGGGCGAGTGGCTACACCTTC	CASSQGASGYTF
14	TRBD1	TRBJ1-2	once	TRBV27	TGTGCCAGCAGTTGGACAGGGTCCGGCTATGGCTACACCTTC	CASSWTGSGYGYTF